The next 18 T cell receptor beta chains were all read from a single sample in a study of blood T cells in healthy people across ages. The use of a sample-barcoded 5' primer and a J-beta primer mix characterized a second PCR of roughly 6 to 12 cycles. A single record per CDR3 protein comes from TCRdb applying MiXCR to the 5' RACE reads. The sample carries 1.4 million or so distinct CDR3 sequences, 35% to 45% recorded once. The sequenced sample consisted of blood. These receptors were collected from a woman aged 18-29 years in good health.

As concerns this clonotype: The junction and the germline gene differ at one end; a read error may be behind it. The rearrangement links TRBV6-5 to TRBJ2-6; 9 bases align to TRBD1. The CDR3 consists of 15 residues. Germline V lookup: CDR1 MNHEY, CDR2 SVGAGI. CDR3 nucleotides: TGTGTCAGCGGAACAGGGGGCACCGGGGCCAACGTCCTGACTTTC. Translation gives CVSGTGGTGANVLTF.

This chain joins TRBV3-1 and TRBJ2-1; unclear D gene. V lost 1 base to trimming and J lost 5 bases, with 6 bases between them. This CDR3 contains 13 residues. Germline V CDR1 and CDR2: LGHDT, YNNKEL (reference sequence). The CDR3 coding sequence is TGTGCCAGCAGCCAAGCCGCCCACAATGAGCAGTTCTTC. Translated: CASSQAAHNEQFF.

The CDR3 here is CASSLRLFGETQYF. In DNA form, the CDR3 reads TGTGCCAGCAGCTTGAGGTTATTCGGAGAGACCCAGTACTTC. The V gene is TRBV5-8, the J gene TRBJ2-5, with D unclear. The CDR3 totals 14 residues. Germline assignment: CDR1 SGHTS and CDR2 YDEGEE. Trimming pared 1 base from V and 4 bases from J, leaving 11 bases between. The variable domain in full, with the rest retrieved from reference TRBV5-8 and TRBJ2-5, is EAGVTQSPTHLIKTRGQQATLRCSPISGHTSVYWYQQALGLGLQFLLWYDEGEERNRGNFPPRFSGRQFPNYSSELNVNALELEDSALYLCASSLRLFGETQYFGPGTRLLVL.

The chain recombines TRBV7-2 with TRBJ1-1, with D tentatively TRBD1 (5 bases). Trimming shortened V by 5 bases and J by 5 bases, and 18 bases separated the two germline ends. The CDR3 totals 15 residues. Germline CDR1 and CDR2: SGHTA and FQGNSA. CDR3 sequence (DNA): TGTGCCAGCAGCATATCAGGGTCCAGGGTTACTGAAGCTTTCTTT. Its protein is CASSISGSRVTEAFF. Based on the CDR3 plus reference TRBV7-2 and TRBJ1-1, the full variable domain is GAGVSQSPSNKVTEKGKDVELRCDPISGHTALYWYRQSLGQGLEFLIYFQGNSAPDKSGLPSDRFSAERTGGSVSTLTIQRTQQEDSAVYLCASSISGSRVTEAFFGQGTRLTVV.

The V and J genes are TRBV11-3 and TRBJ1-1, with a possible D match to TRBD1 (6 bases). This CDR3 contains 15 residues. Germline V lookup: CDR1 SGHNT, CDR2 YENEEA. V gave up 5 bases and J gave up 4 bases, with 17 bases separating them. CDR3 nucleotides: TGTGCCAGCAGCGACGGCAGGGGCCGGCCCACTGAAGCTTTCTTT. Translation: CASSDGRGRPTEAFF. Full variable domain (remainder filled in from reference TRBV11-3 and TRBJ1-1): EAGVVQSPRYKIIEKKQPVAFWCNPISGHNTLYWYLQNLGQGPELLIRYENEEAVDDSQLPKDRFSAERLKGVDSTLKIQPAELGDSAVYLCASSDGRGRPTEAFFGQGTRLTVV.

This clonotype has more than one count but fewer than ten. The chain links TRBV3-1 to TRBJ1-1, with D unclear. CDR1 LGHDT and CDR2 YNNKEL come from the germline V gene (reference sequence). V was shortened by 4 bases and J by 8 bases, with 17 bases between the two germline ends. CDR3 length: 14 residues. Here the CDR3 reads CASSPKIIGTEAFF. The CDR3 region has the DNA TGTGCCAGCAGCCCAAAGATTATCGGCACCGAAGCTTTCTTT. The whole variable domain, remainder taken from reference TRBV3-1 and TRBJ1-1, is DTAVSQTPKYLVTQMGNDKSIKCEQNLGHDTMYWYKQDSKKFLKIMFSYNNKELIINETVPNRFSPKSPDKAHLNLHINSLELGDSAVYFCASSPKIIGTEAFFGQGTRLTVV.

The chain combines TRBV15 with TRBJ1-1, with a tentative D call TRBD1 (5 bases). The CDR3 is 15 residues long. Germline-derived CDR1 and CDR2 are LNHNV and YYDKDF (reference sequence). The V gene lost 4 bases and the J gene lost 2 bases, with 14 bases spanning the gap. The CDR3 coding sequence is TGTGCCACCAGCACCCCAAGGGGAAAAAACACTGAAGCTTTCTTT. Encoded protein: CATSTPRGKNTEAFF.

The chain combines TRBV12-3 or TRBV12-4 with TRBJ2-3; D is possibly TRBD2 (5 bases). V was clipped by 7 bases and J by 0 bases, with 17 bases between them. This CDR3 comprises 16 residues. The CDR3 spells CASTLSPAVSTDTQYF. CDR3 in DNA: TGTGCCAGCACCCTAAGTCCAGCGGTGAGCACAGATACGCAGTATTTT.

Here the CDR3 reads CSAREVVRDTEAFF. CDR3 sequence (DNA): TGCAGTGCTAGAGAGGTGGTCAGGGACACTGAAGCTTTCTTT. The chain joins TRBV20-1 to TRBJ1-1, with D possibly matching TRBD1 (5 bases). The CDR3 contains 14 residues. CDR1 DFQATT and CDR2 SNEGSKA come from the germline V gene (reference sequence). V was pared by 0 bases and J by 3 bases, with 11 bases between.

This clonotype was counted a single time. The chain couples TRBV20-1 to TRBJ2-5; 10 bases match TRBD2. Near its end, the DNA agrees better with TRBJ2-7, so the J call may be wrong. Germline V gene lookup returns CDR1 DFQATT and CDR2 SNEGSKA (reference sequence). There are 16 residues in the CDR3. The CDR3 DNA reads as TGCAGTGCTAGAGCCCCCGGGTCTAGCGGGAGTGGCGAGCAGTACTTC. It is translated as CSARAPGSSGSGEQYF.

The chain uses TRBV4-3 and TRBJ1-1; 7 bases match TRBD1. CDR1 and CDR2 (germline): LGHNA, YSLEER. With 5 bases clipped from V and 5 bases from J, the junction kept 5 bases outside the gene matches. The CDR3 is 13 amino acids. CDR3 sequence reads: CASSAYRGTEAFF. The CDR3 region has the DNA TGCGCCAGCAGCGCATACAGGGGAACTGAAGCTTTCTTT.

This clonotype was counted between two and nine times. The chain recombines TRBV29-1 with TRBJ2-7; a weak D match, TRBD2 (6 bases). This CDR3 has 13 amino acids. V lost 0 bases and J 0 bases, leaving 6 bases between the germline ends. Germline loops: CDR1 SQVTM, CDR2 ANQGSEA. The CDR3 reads CSVEEGLSYEQYF. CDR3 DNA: TGCAGCGTTGAAGAGGGACTCTCCTACGAGCAGTACTTC.

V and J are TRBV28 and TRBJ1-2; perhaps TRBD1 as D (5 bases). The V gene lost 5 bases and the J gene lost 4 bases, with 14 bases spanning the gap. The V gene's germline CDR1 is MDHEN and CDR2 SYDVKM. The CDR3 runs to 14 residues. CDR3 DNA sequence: TGTGCCAGCAGTGGGGCGAGCAGGAGCTATGGCTACACCTTC. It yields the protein CASSGASRSYGYTF.

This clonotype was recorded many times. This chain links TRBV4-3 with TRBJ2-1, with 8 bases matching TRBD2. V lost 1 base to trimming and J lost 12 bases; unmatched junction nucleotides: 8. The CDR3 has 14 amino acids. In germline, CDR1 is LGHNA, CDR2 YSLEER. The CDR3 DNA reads TGCGCCAGCAGCCAAGTCGATAGCGGGGCCCTGCAGTTCTTC. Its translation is CASSQVDSGALQFF.

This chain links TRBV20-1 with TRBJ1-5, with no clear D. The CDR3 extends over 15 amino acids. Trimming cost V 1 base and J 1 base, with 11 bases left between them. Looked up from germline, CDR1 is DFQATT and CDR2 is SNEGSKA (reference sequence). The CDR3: CSARVGTDSNQPQHF. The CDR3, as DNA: TGCAGTGCTAGAGTTGGAACGGACAGCAATCAGCCCCAGCATTTT.

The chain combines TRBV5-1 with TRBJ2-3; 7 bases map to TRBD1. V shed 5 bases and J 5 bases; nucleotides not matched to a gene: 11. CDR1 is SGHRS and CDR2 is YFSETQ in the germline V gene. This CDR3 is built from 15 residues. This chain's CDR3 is CASRTGTAREDTQYF. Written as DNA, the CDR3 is TGCGCCAGCAGAACCGGGACAGCGAGGGAAGATACGCAGTATTTT.

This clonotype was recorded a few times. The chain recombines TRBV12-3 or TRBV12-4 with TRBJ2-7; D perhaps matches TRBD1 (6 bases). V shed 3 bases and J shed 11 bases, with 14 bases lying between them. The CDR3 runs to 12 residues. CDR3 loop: CASSFGGRFEYF. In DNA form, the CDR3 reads TGTGCCAGCAGTTTTGGGGGCCGATTCGAGTACTTC.

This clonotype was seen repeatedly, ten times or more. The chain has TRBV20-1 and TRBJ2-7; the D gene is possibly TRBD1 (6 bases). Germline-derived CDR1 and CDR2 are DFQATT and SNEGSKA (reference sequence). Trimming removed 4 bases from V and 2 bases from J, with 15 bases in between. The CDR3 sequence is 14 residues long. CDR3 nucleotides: TGCAGTGCTACACGTAAAGGACAGACCTACGAGCAGTACTTC. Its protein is CSATRKGQTYEQYF.